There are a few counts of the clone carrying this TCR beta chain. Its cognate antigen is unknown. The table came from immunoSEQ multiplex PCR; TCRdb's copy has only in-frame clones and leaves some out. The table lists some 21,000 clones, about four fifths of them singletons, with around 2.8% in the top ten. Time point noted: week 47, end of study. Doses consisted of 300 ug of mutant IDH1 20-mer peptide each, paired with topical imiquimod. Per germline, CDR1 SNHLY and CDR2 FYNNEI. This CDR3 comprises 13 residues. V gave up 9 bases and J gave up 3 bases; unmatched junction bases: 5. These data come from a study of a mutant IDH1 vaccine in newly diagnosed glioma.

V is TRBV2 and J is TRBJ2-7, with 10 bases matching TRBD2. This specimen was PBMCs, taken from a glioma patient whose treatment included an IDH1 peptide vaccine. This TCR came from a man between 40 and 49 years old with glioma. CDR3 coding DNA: TGTGCCAGTACTAGCGGGAACCTCTACGAGCAGTACTTC. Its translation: CASTSGNLYEQYF.